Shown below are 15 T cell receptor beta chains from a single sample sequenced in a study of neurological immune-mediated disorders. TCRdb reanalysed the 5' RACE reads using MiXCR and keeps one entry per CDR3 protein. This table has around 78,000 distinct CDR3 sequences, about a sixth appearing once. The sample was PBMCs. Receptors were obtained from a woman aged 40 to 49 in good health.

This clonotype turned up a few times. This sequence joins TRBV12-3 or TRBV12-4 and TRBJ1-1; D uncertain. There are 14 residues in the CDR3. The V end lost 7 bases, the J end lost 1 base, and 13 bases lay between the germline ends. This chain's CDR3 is CASTPEEANTEAFF. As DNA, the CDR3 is TGTGCCAGCACCCCTGAGGAAGCGAACACTGAAGCTTTCTTT.

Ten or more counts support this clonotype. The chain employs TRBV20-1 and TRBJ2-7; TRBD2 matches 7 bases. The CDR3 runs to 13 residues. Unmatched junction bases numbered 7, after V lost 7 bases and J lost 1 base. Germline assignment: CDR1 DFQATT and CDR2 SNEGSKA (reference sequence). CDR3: CSVGDGGSYEQYF. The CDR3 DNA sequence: TGCAGTGTAGGGGACGGGGGGTCCTACGAGCAGTACTTC.

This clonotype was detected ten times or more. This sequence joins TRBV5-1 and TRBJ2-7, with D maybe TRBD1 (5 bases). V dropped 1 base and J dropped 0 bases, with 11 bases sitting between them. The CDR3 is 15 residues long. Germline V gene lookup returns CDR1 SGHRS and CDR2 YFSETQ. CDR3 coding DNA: TGCGCCAGCAGCTTGACAGGCTCTTTCTCCTACGAGCAGTACTTC. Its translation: CASSLTGSFSYEQYF.

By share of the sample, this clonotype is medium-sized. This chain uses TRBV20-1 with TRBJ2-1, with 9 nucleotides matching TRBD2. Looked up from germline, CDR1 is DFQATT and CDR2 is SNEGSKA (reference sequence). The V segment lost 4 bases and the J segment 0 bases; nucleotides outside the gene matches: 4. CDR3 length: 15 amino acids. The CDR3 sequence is CSAIAGVSSYNEQFF. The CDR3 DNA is TGCAGTGCTATAGCGGGGGTTTCCTCCTACAATGAGCAGTTCTTC.

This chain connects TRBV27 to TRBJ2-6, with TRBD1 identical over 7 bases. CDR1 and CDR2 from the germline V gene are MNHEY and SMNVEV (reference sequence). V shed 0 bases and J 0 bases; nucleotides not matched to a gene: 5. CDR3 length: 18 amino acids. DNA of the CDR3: TGTGCCAGCAGTTTATCTAGGGGGCTAAGCTCTGGGGCCAACGTCCTGACTTTC. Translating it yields CASSLSRGLSSGANVLTF.

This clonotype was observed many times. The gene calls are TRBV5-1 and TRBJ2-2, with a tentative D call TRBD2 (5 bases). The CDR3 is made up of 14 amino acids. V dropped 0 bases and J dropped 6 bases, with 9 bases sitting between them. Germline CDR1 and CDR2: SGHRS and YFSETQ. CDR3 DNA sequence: TGCGCCAGCAGCTTGGACGCGGGCGCCGGGGAGCTGTTTTTT. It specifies CASSLDAGAGELFF.

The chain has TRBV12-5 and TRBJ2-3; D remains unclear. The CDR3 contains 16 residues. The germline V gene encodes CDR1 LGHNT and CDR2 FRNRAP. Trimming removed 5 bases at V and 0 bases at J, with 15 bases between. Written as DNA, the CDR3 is TGTGCTAGTGGTGACCAACTTTTGGGGAGCACAGATACGCAGTATTTT. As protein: CASGDQLLGSTDTQYF.

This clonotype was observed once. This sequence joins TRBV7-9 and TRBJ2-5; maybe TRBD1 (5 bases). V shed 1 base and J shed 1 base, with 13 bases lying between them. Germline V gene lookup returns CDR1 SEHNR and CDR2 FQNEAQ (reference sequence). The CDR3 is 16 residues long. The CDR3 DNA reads TGTGCCAGCAGCTTAGATGTGTGGGGCAGCCAAGAGACCCAGTACTTC. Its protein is CASSLDVWGSQETQYF.

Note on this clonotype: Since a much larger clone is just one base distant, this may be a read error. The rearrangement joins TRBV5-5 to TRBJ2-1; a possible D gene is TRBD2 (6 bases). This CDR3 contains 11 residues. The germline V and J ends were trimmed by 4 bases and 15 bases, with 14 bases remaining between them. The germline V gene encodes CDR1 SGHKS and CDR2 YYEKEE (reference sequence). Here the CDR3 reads CASSLDSGPFF. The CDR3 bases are TGTGCCAGCAGCCTTGACAGCGGGCCGTTCTTC.

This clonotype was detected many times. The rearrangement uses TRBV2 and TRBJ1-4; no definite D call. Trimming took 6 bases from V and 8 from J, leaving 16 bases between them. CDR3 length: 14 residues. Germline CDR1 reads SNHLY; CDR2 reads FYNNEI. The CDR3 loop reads CASRVTGGTEKLFF. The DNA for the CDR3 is TGTGCCAGCAGAGTCACGGGAGGAACAGAAAAACTGTTTTTT.

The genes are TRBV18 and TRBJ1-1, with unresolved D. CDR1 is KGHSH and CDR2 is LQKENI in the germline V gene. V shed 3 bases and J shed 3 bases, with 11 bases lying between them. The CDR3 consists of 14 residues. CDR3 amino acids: CASSPLSLDTEAFF. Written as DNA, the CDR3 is TGTGCCAGCTCACCCTTATCTCTGGACACTGAAGCTTTCTTT.

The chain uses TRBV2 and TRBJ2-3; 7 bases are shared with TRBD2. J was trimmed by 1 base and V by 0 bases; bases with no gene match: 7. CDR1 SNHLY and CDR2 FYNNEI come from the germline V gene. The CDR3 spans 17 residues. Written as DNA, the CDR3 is TGTGCCAGCAGTGAAGCGCTTCTGGCGGGGGGCACAGATACGCAGTATTTT. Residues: CASSEALLAGGTDTQYF.

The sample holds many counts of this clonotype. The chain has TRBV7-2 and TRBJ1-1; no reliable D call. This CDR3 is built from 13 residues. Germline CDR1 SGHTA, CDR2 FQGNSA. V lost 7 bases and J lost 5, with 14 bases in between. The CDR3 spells CASKEARGTEAFF. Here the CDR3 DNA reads TGTGCCAGCAAAGAGGCCCGAGGGACTGAAGCTTTCTTT.

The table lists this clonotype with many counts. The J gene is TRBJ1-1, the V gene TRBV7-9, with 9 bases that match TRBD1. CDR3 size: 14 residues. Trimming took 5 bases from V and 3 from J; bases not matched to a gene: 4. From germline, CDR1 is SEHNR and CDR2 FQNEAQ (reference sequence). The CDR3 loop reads CASSVGQGDTEAFF. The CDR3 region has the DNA TGTGCCAGCAGCGTGGGACAGGGCGACACTGAAGCTTTCTTT.

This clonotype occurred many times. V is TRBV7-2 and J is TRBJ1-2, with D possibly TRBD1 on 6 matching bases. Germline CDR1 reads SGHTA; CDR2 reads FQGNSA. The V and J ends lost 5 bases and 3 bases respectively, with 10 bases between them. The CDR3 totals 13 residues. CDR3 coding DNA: TGTGCCAGCAGCCCGCACAGGGACTATGGCTACACCTTC. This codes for CASSPHRDYGYTF.